This section outlines one T cell receptor beta chain sequence together with its context. TCRdb's table, derived via immunoSEQ multiplex PCR, lists solely in-frame clones and lacks some. The sample lists about 160,000 clones, roughly 80% occurring once. Trimming removed 3 bases from V and 2 bases from J, with 14 bases in between. The CDR3 is 15 residues long. Per germline, CDR1 MGHRA and CDR2 YSYEKL. These data come from a study of blood T cell repertoires in COVID-19. The clonotype comes from a man in his 70s with acute or convalescent COVID-19. The rearrangement joins TRBV4-1 to TRBJ2-7, with D possibly TRBD2 on 5 matching bases. Material for sequencing was peripheral blood. CDR3 residues: CASSQDWADAYEQYF. Here the CDR3 DNA reads TGCGCCAGCAGCCAGGACTGGGCCGATGCCTACGAGCAGTACTTC.